This entry features one T cell receptor beta chain sequence. Antigen specificity is unknown. These data belong to a study of OX40 agonist ivuxolimab in advanced cancers. General observations from the study: Among the lowest levels of clonal expansion were found in partial responders at 0.1-3.0 mg/kg.

The CDR3 loop spans 16 amino acids. CDR1 MNHEY and CDR2 SMNVEV come from the germline V gene (reference sequence). V shed 6 bases and J shed 5 bases, with 17 bases lying between them. Clones were read by immunoSEQ multiplex PCR, and TCRdb kept only the in-frame ones, dropping some. The profile shows about 61,000 clones, about 88% of them singletons. The sequences come from CD4+ or CD8+ T cells sorted from blood, collected in a trial of the OX40 agonist ivuxolimab. The chain combines TRBV27 with TRBJ2-6, with a tentative D call TRBD1 (5 bases). The clonotype was recovered from an adult with an advanced solid tumor such as melanoma, head and neck, liver or kidney cancer. CDR3 sequence reads: CASSLMGHPRANVLTF. CDR3 nucleotides: TGTGCCAGCAGCCTAATGGGGCACCCTCGGGCCAACGTCCTGACTTTC.